The 16 T cell receptor beta chains in this list originate from one sample, sequenced in a study of regulatory T cells in long-lasting Graves disease. To make TCR beta libraries, researchers used iRepertoire HTBI primers and Arm-PCR of CDR3 regions. Using its own MiXCR run on the multiplex PCR reads, TCRdb lists one record per CDR3 protein. The data hold about 400,000 distinct CDR3 sequences, with 20% to 25% observed a single time. Time point here: persistent/refractory GD, antithyroid drugs over 5 years with positive TRAb. The TCR library used RNA extracted from PBMCs. The specimen was peripheral blood mononuclear cells (PBMCs), collected when the disease was refractory, from a patient treated with antithyroid drugs. Receptors originate from a female donor with Graves disease.

For this clonotype: Relative to the germline gene, one junction end is altered; a read error may explain this. The rearrangement links TRBV24-1 to TRBJ1-5; 7 bases line up with TRBD1. Germline loops: CDR1 KGHDR, CDR2 SFDVKD. The CDR3 runs 15 residues. CDR3 nucleotide sequence: TGTGCCACCGGTGATGGCGGACAGGCGTTTAGGCCCCAGCATTTT. Its translation is CATGDGGQAFRPQHF.

This clonotype was counted ten times or more. The V gene is TRBV12-3 or TRBV12-4, the J gene TRBJ2-5; no clear D. Trimming took 6 bases from V and 3 from J, leaving 8 bases between them. This CDR3 has 12 amino acids. The CDR3 nucleotides read TGTGCCAGCAGCCCTACGGAAGAGACCCAGTACTTC. This encodes CASSPTEETQYF.

The rearrangement joins TRBV19 to TRBJ1-1; D is perhaps TRBD1 (6 bases). Trimming stripped 3 bases from V and 4 bases from J, with 18 bases between. The CDR3 consists of 16 residues. From germline, CDR1 is LNHDA and CDR2 SQIVND (reference sequence). The CDR3 nucleotides are TGTGCCAGTAGTATTAACGGTTACAGGGTTGCCACTGAAGCTTTCTTT. Protein product: CASSINGYRVATEAFF.

This clonotype was recorded many times. This chain connects TRBV12-3 or TRBV12-4 to TRBJ2-2, with D possibly matching TRBD2 (5 bases). Trimming shortened V by 6 bases and J by 6 bases, and 11 bases separated the two germline ends. The CDR3 covers 13 residues. Here the CDR3 reads CASSSGIAGELFF. DNA for the CDR3: TGTGCCAGCAGCAGCGGAATAGCCGGGGAGCTGTTTTTT.

This clonotype occurred a few times. The V gene is TRBV12-3 or TRBV12-4, the J gene TRBJ2-3, with a weak D call TRBD1 (5 bases). The CDR3 is 12 amino acids. V was trimmed by 4 bases and J by 10 bases, leaving 12 bases between them. DNA of the CDR3: TGTGCCAGCAGTTCCCAAGGACATTCGCAGTATTTT. It encodes CASSSQGHSQYF.

This chain joins TRBV7-8 and TRBJ2-1, with D perhaps TRBD2 (6 bases). The CDR3 loop spans 17 amino acids. The germline gives CDR1 SGHVS, CDR2 FQNEAQ. Trimming took 4 bases from V and 5 from J, leaving 21 bases between them. CDR3: CASSSEPLATRHNEQFF. In DNA form, the CDR3 reads TGTGCCAGCAGCTCGGAACCCCTAGCGACCCGGCACAATGAGCAGTTCTTC.

This clonotype turned up a few times. V gene TRBV27 combines with J gene TRBJ2-2, with 10 bases aligning to TRBD2. V lost 6 bases and J lost 5; bases outside the gene matches: 6. Per germline, CDR1 MNHEY and CDR2 SMNVEV (reference sequence). This CDR3 is built from 15 residues. CDR3 bases: TGTGCCAGCAGCCACGGGACTAGCGTAACCGGGGAGCTGTTTTTT. Translation: CASSHGTSVTGELFF.

The genes are TRBV13 and TRBJ2-7; weak D call: TRBD2 (5 bases). Germline V CDR1 and CDR2: PRHDT, FYEKMQ (reference sequence). Trimming cost V 4 bases and J 5 bases, with 6 bases left between them. The length of the CDR3 is 11 residues. CDR3 region: CASSWRDEQYF. The CDR3 nucleotides read TGTGCCAGCAGCTGGCGGGACGAGCAGTACTTC.

The chain uses TRBV25-1 and TRBJ1-4; D unclear. Per germline, CDR1 MGHDK and CDR2 SYGVNS. The CDR3 covers 10 residues. Trimming took off 7 bases at V and 8 bases at J, with 5 bases between the two ends. The CDR3 sequence: CASIGEKLFF. The DNA of the CDR3 is TGTGCCAGCATAGGGGAAAAACTGTTTTTT. The full variable domain, completed using reference TRBV25-1 and TRBJ1-4, is EADIYQTPRYLVIGTGKKITLECSQTMGHDKMYWYQQDPGMELHLIHYSYGVNSTEKGDLSSESTVSRIRTEHFPLTLESARPSHTSQYLCASIGEKLFFGSGTQLSVL.

The sample holds a few counts of this clonotype. The genes are TRBV4-3 and TRBJ2-2, with D uncertain. The CDR3 length is 15 residues. Trimming left V 2 bases short and J 6 bases short, with 13 bases between. From germline, CDR1 is LGHNA and CDR2 YSLEER. The CDR3 spells CASSQSEMGSGELFF. In nucleotides, the CDR3 is TGCGCCAGCAGCCAAAGCGAGATGGGATCCGGGGAGCTGTTTTTT.

There are many counts of this clonotype. This chain links TRBV12-3 or TRBV12-4 with TRBJ1-1; D unclear. The CDR3 runs 14 residues. With 3 bases removed from V and 0 bases from J, the gap between germline ends came to 8 bases. The CDR3 nucleotides are TGTGCCAGCAGTTTTGCAGATTTGAACACTGAAGCTTTCTTT. Translating it yields CASSFADLNTEAFF.

This rearrangement joins TRBV5-6 to TRBJ1-1; D ambiguous. The CDR3 is 13 amino acids. Germline CDR1 reads SGHDT; CDR2 reads YYEEEE. Trimming shortened V by 1 base and J by 5 bases, and 9 bases separated the two germline ends. CDR3 in amino acids: CASSLTFGTEAFF. CDR3 sequence (DNA): TGTGCCAGCAGCTTGACATTTGGAACTGAAGCTTTCTTT. Complete variable domain (other parts from reference TRBV5-6 and TRBJ1-1): DAGVTQSPTHLIKTRGQQVTLRCSPKSGHDTVSWYQQALGQGPQFIFQYYEEEERQRGNFPDRFSGHQFPNYSSELNVNALLLGDSALYLCASSLTFGTEAFFGQGTRLTVV.

The V call is TRBV5-1, the J call TRBJ1-4; TRBD1 is a possible D gene (6 bases). V lost 3 bases and J 6 bases, leaving 21 bases between the germline ends. Per the germline V gene, CDR1 is SGHRS and CDR2 is YFSETQ. The CDR3 covers 17 residues. In nucleotides, the CDR3 is TGCGCCAGCAGCTCCGTATTGGTTGGCAGGGGTTATGAAAAACTGTTTTTT. The encoded protein is CASSSVLVGRGYEKLFF.

This chain uses TRBV7-2 with TRBJ2-3; D may be TRBD1 (7 bases). Trimming took off 1 base at V and 0 bases at J, with 14 bases between the two ends. Germline V gene sequence: CDR1 SGHTA, CDR2 FQGNSA. The CDR3 has 17 residues. This CDR3 is CASSLGWAGGSTDTQYF. CDR3 DNA sequence: TGTGCCAGCAGCTTAGGGTGGGCAGGGGGGAGCACAGATACGCAGTATTTT.

This clonotype was seen only a few times. V is TRBV6-5 and J is TRBJ2-7; D may be TRBD1 or TRBD2 (5 bases each). This CDR3 is built from 18 residues. V lost 0 bases, J lost 1 base, and 19 bases lay in between. Germline loops: CDR1 MNHEY, CDR2 SVGAGI. CDR3 in DNA: TGTGCCAGCAGTTACTCCGCGGCGGACGGGACGGGTTCCTACGAGCAGTACTTC. Its protein product is CASSYSAADGTGSYEQYF.

In this sample, this clonotype turned up many times. The chain carries TRBV28 and TRBJ2-7; TRBD1 agrees at 8 bases. Germline loops: CDR1 MDHEN, CDR2 SYDVKM. The V and J ends lost 3 bases and 9 bases, in that order; junction bases with no gene match: 10. The CDR3 has 14 amino acids. For the CDR3, the DNA is TGTGCCAGCAGTTTGGACAGGGAGGTCTGGGGGCAGTACTTC. Its protein product is CASSLDREVWGQYF.